This entry lists 20 T cell receptor beta chains sequenced from one sample in a study of control samples from healthy donors and cancer patients. Generated by immunoSEQ multiplex PCR, the TCRdb table keeps only in-frame clones and is missing some. Among some 95,000 clones listed, 75% to 85% were seen once. The specimen sequenced was blood. The receptors were gathered from a woman aged 30 to 39 in good health.

This sequence joins TRBV6-5 and TRBJ1-2, with 7 positions matching TRBD1. The CDR3 is made up of 14 amino acids. Germline CDR1 reads MNHEY; CDR2 reads SVGAGI. The ends lost 0 bases at V and 4 bases at J; junction bases unmatched: 2. In DNA form, the CDR3 reads TGTGCCAGCAGTTACTCCGCAGGGGGCTATGGCTACACCTTC. Translation: CASSYSAGGYGYTF.

This chain uses TRBV30 with TRBJ1-2; a weak D match, TRBD1 (6 bases). Trimming shortened V by 5 bases and J by 6 bases, and 13 bases separated the two germline ends. The germline gives CDR1 GTSNPN, CDR2 SVGIG (reference sequence). There are 12 residues in the CDR3. The DNA of the CDR3 is TGTGCCTGGGCCGGGACAAAAGATGGCTACACCTTC. Translated: CAWAGTKDGYTF.

The V call is TRBV12-5, the J call TRBJ2-1; 9 bases are a match to TRBD1. J lost 5 bases, V lost 9 bases, and 11 bases had no gene match. The CDR3 length is 15 residues. Germline CDR1 LGHNT, CDR2 FRNRAP. The chain's CDR3 is CASARRDRVDNEQFF. CDR3 DNA: TGTGCTAGCGCCCGGCGGGACAGGGTTGACAATGAGCAGTTCTTC.

The chain joins TRBV9 to TRBJ2-5; TRBD2 matches 7 bases. V dropped 5 bases and J dropped 4; count of bases not matched to a gene: 11. Germline V lookup: CDR1 SGDLS, CDR2 YYNGEE. The CDR3 consists of 15 residues. The CDR3 protein is CASSPGGYSSETQYF. The CDR3 region has the DNA TGTGCCAGCAGTCCGGGGGGATATTCATCAGAGACCCAGTACTTC.

This clone is a singleton in its sample. This chain links TRBV7-8 with TRBJ1-1, with D hard to call. V lost 5 bases and J 7 bases, leaving 14 bases between the germline ends. CDR1 and CDR2 from the germline V gene are SGHVS and FQNEAQ. CDR3 length: 13 residues. The CDR3 sequence: CASSPSFGREAFF. CDR3 coding DNA: TGTGCCAGCAGCCCCAGTTTCGGCCGTGAAGCTTTCTTT.

J is TRBJ2-2 and V is TRBV12-5; D not resolved. The germline V gene encodes CDR1 LGHNT and CDR2 FRNRAP. This CDR3 is 14 amino acids long. Trimming cost V 1 base and J 7 bases, with 10 bases left between them. The CDR3 protein is CASGLDDRFGELFF. Here the CDR3 DNA reads TGTGCTAGTGGTTTGGATGACCGGTTCGGGGAGCTGTTTTTT.

The chain uses TRBV6-5 and TRBJ1-6; 10 nucleotides agree with TRBD1. V shed 4 bases and J 10 bases; nucleotides not matched to a gene: 4. The CDR3 is 14 amino acids. Germline lookup yields CDR1 MNHEY and CDR2 SVGAGI. The CDR3 DNA reads TGTGCCAGCAGTTCGACAGGGGGCAAATCACCCCTCCACTTT. Translated: CASSSTGGKSPLHF.

The chain carries TRBV15 and TRBJ1-3; no definite D call. Trimming left V 8 bases short and J 8 bases short, with 10 bases between. The CDR3 runs 11 residues. Germline V gene lookup returns CDR1 LNHNV and CDR2 YYDKDF (reference sequence). The CDR3 loop reads CATGRDDTIYF. In DNA, the CDR3 is TGTGCCACCGGGAGGGATGACACCATATATTTT.

This chain joins TRBV3-1 (or the pseudogene TRBV3-2) and TRBJ2-7; D not resolved. With 3 bases removed from V and 1 base from J, the gap between germline ends came to 4 bases. The CDR3 consists of 12 residues. In germline, CDR1 is LGHDT, CDR2 YNNKEL (reference sequence). CDR3 sequence reads: CASSQSSYEQYF. CDR3 DNA sequence: TGTGCCAGCAGCCAGTCTTCCTACGAGCAGTACTTC.

The chain recombines TRBV6-2 or TRBV6-3 with TRBJ2-2; a weak D match, TRBD2 (5 bases). Germline V gene data show CDR1 as MNHEY and CDR2 as SVGEGT. Deletions cut 6 bases from V and 4 bases from J, with 15 bases between. CDR3 length equals 15 residues. CDR3 sequence: CASSSARELTGELFF. The CDR3 DNA sequence: TGTGCCAGCAGCTCGGCCCGGGAACTCACCGGGGAGCTGTTTTTT.

V usage is TRBV2 and J usage is TRBJ1-1, with 7 positions matching TRBD1. Per the germline V gene, CDR1 is SNHLY and CDR2 is FYNNEI. Trimming at V came to 1 base and at J to 4 bases, leaving 6 bases not matched to a gene. This CDR3 region has 15 residues. CDR3 in DNA: TGTGCCAGCAGTGAAGAGACAGGGTGGGCCACTGAAGCTTTCTTT. Translated: CASSEETGWATEAFF.

The chain joins TRBV10-3 to TRBJ2-1, with D maybe TRBD1 (6 bases). V was pared by 2 bases and J by 10 bases, with 18 bases between. From germline, CDR1 is ENHRY and CDR2 SYGVKD. The CDR3 extends over 15 amino acids. CDR3 in amino acids: CAISEETGYRGEQFF. The CDR3 DNA follows: TGTGCCATCAGTGAGGAGACAGGATATAGGGGGGAGCAGTTCTTC.

This chain joins TRBV2 and TRBJ2-3; tentative D call: TRBD2 (7 bases). The CDR3 consists of 15 residues. Germline CDR1 reads SNHLY; CDR2 reads FYNNEI. Trimming stripped 9 bases from V and 8 bases from J, with 24 bases between. CDR3: CASSPEGGGLGTQYF. The CDR3, as DNA: TGTGCCAGTTCCCCCGAAGGGGGGGGGCTCGGTACGCAGTATTTT.

This clone was counted a single time. V is TRBV6-4 and J is TRBJ2-6; D gene unclear. Germline-derived CDR1 and CDR2 are MRHNA and SNTAGT. The CDR3 is 14 amino acids. Trimming cost V 2 bases and J 2 bases, with 4 bases left between them. The CDR3 region has the DNA TGTGCCAGCAGTGACGGGACTGGGGCCAACGTCCTGACTTTC. Translated, it gives CASSDGTGANVLTF.

V and J are TRBV19 and TRBJ1-4, with 9 bases lining up with TRBD1. From germline, CDR1 is LNHDA and CDR2 SQIVND (reference sequence). V shed 7 bases and J 2 bases; nucleotides not matched to a gene: 2. The CDR3 is made up of 14 amino acids. The chain's CDR3 is CASKGQGTNEKLFF. CDR3 DNA: TGTGCCAGTAAAGGACAGGGGACTAATGAAAAACTGTTTTTT.

In nucleotides, the CDR3 is TGTGCCAGCAGCTTAGCCGGGGCGTCGACTAGCACAGATACGCAGTATTTT. It encodes CASSLAGASTSTDTQYF. The rearrangement joins TRBV7-2 to TRBJ2-3, with D perhaps being TRBD1 or TRBD2 (5 bases each). V shed 0 bases and J shed 0 bases, with 13 bases lying between them. CDR1 SGHTA and CDR2 FQGNSA come from the germline V gene. This CDR3 is built from 17 residues.

This sequence joins TRBV24-1 and TRBJ1-3; D unclear. The V gene's germline CDR1 is KGHDR and CDR2 SFDVKD. The CDR3 is made up of 14 amino acids. V lost 3 bases, J lost 4 bases, and 9 bases lay in between. The CDR3 region has the DNA TGTGCCACCAGTGATCGGGGATCCGGAAACACCATATATTTT. It encodes CATSDRGSGNTIYF.

The genes are TRBV5-1 and TRBJ1-6, with TRBD1 identical over 10 bases. CDR1 and CDR2 (germline): SGHRS, YFSETQ. J lost 8 bases, V lost 4 bases, and 3 bases had no gene match. The CDR3 extends over 14 amino acids. CDR3 protein: CASSTGTGDSPLHF. DNA for the CDR3: TGCGCCAGCAGCACCGGGACAGGGGATTCACCCCTCCACTTT.

CDR3 loop: CASSIRDSDSNQPQHF. CDR3 nucleotide sequence: TGTGCCAGCAGCATACGGGACAGTGATAGCAATCAGCCCCAGCATTTT. The chain links TRBV21-1 to TRBJ1-5; the table's D call, TRBD1, was not checked against the DNA. TRBV21-1 counts as a pseudogene. The length of the CDR3 is 16 residues.

V is TRBV25-1 and J is TRBJ2-7, with 9 bases aligning to TRBD1. Per germline, CDR1 MGHDK and CDR2 SYGVNS. CDR3 size: 16 residues. Losses at the gene ends were 2 bases for V and 3 bases for J; bases not matched to a gene: 8. CDR3 sequence reads: CASSEERTGVDYEQYF. The CDR3 region has the DNA TGTGCCAGCAGTGAAGAGAGGACAGGGGTTGACTACGAGCAGTACTTC.